This TCR beta chain was captured by sequencing in a study of blood T cell repertoires in COVID-19. Study overall: Samples representing acute and convalescent COVID-19 were sourced from the United States, Italy and Spain.

As handled by the study authors: Reference gene primer amplification yielded estimated nucleated cell counts. The assay was immunoSEQ multiplex PCR, and TCRdb's table has in-frame clones only and misses some. The V and J calls and clone size were taken over from that table, and D and trimming were inferred from the DNA. The sample has 200,000 to 250,000 clones, approximately 87% seen once. CDR1 is MDHEN, CDR2 SYDVKM, per germline. V lost 4 bases and J lost 1, with 10 bases in between. This CDR3 region has 15 residues. A single count supports this clone. The receptor's source is a man aged 60 to 69 with acute or convalescent COVID-19. The sequenced sample consisted of peripheral blood. The V gene is TRBV28, the J gene TRBJ1-4, with D tentatively TRBD1 (5 bases). CDR3: CASSSSGITNEKLFF. The CDR3 DNA follows: TGTGCCAGCAGTTCCTCAGGGATAACTAATGAAAAACTGTTTTTT.